The 4 T cell receptor beta chains listed next were all sequenced from one sample in a study of shared clonotypes between healthy human individuals. The method was immunoSEQ multiplex PCR; TCRdb's version includes in-frame clones alone and lacks a portion of them. The sample lists approximately 2.5 million clones, 90% to 95% seen once, with roughly 0.15% in the top ten. The sequenced material came from naive CD4+ T cells sorted from blood. As to subset: CD45RA+ positively selected. These receptors were taken from a man aged 18 to 35 in good health.

The rearrangement joins TRBV7-2 to TRBJ1-1; weak D call: TRBD1 (6 bases). The CDR3 covers 14 residues. The V end lost 4 bases, the J end lost 4 bases, and 13 bases lay between the germline ends. Germline V gives CDR1 SGHTA, CDR2 FQGNSA. The CDR3 DNA follows: TGTGCCAGCAGCTCCCGGGCAGGGGCCACTGAAGCTTTCTTT. Residues: CASSSRAGATEAFF.

In regard to this clone: The same CDR3 arises from other DNA sequences in this sample as well. This chain links TRBV5-4 with TRBJ2-5, with 12 bases matching TRBD1. The CDR3 contains 15 residues. The germline CDR1 and CDR2 sequences are SGHNT and YYREEE (reference sequence). Losses at the gene ends were 3 bases for V and 4 bases for J; bases not matched to a gene: 4. Here the CDR3 DNA reads TGTGCCAGCAGCTCGGGACAGGGGGCAGGAGAGACCCAGTACTTC. Protein product: CASSSGQGAGETQYF.

J is TRBJ1-2 and V is TRBV11-1, with a weak D call TRBD1 (5 bases). V was clipped by 1 base and J by 2 bases, with 5 bases between them. The CDR3 runs to 13 residues. Looked up from germline, CDR1 is SGHAT and CDR2 is FQDESV (reference sequence). CDR3 DNA sequence: TGTGCCAGCAGCTTAGAGGGGAACTATGGCTACACCTTC. Its protein is CASSLEGNYGYTF.

The rearrangement uses TRBV4-2 and TRBJ2-3; 7 bases match TRBD2. The CDR3 is 18 amino acids. Trimming took 1 base from V and 0 from J; bases not matched to a gene: 10. CDR1 and CDR2 (germline): LGHNA, YNFKEQ. The CDR3 DNA is TGTGCCAGCAGCCAAGCCCGGACTAGGGACCTCAGCACAGATACGCAGTATTTT. Its protein is CASSQARTRDLSTDTQYF.